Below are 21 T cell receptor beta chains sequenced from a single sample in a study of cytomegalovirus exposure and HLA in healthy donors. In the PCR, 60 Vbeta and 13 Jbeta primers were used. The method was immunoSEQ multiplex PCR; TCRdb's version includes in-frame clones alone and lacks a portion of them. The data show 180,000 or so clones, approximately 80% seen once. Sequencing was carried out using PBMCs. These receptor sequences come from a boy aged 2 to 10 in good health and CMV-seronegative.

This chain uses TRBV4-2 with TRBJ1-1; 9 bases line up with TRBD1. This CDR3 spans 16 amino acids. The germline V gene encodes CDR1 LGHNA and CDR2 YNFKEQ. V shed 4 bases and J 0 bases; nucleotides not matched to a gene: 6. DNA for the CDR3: TGTGCCAGCAGCCTCGGGACAGGGACCATGAACACTGAAGCTTTCTTT. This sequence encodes CASSLGTGTMNTEAFF.

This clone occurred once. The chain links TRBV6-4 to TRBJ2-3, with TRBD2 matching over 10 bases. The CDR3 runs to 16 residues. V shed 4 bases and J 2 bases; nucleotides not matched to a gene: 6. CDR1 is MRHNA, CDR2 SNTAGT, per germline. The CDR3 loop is CASSVKAGGVTDTQYF. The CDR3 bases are TGTGCCAGCAGTGTGAAAGCGGGGGGGGTCACAGATACGCAGTATTTT.

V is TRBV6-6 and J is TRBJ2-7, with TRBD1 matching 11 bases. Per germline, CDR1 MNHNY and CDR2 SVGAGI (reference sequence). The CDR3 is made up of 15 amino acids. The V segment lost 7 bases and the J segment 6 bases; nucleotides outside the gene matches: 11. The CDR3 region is CASTDGQGAISEQYF. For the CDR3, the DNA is TGTGCCAGCACCGACGGACAGGGGGCGATTTCCGAGCAGTACTTC.

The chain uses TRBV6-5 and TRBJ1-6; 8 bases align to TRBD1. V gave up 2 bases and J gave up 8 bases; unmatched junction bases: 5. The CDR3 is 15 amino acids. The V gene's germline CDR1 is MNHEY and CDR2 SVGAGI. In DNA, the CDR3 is TGTGCCAGCAGTTACGCAGGACAGGGTTATTCACCCCTCCACTTT. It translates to CASSYAGQGYSPLHF.

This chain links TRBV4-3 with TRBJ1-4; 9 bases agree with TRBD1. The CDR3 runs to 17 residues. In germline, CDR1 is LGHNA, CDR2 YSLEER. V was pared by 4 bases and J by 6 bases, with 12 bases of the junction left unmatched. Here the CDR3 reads CASSRYRDREIDEKLFF. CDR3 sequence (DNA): TGCGCCAGCAGCCGATACCGGGACAGGGAGATTGATGAAAAACTGTTTTTT.

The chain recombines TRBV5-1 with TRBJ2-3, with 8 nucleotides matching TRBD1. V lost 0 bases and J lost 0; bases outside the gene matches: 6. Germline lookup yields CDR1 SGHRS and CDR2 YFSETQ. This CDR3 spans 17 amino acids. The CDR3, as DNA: TGCGCCAGCAGCTTGGGTGGCTACAGGGGGAGCACAGATACGCAGTATTTT. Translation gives CASSLGGYRGSTDTQYF.

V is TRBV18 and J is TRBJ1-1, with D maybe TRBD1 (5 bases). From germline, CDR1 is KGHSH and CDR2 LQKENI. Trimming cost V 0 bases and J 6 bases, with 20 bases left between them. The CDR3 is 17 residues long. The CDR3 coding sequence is TGTGCCAGCTCACCACCGTCCCAGGGAGGGAAAGGATCTGAAGCTTTCTTT. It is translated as CASSPPSQGGKGSEAFF.

DNA for the CDR3: TGTGCCAGCAGTGGCGTAGGGGCGGAGACCCAGTACTTC. Residues: CASSGVGAETQYF. The V and J genes are TRBV2 and TRBJ2-5; D is possibly TRBD1 (5 bases). CDR3 length equals 13 residues. V was cut by 4 bases and J by 5 bases, with 11 bases left in between. In germline, CDR1 is SNHLY, CDR2 FYNNEI.

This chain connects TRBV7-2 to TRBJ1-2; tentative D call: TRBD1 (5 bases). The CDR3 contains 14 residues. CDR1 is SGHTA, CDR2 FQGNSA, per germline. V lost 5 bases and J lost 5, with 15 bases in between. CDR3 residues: CASSPFGGRYGYTF. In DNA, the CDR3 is TGTGCCAGCAGCCCCTTCGGGGGGAGGTATGGCTACACCTTC.

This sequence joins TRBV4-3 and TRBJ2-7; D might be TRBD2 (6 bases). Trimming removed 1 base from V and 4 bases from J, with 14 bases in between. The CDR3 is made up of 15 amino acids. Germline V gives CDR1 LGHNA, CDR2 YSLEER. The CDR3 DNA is TGCGCCAGCAGCCAAGGGGTCTTTGGGGGGTACGAGCAGTACTTC. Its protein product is CASSQGVFGGYEQYF.

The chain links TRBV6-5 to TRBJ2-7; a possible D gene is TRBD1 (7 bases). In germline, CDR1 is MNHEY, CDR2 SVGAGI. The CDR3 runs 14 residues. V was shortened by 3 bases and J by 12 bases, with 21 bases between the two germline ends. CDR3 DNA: TGTGCCAGCAGTTATGGACAGGCCGTGGAGGGGCTGTACTTC. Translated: CASSYGQAVEGLYF.

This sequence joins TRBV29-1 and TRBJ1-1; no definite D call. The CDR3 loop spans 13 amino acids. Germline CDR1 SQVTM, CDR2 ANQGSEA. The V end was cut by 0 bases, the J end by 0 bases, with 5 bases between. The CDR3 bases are TGCAGCGTTGAAGACATCATGAACACTGAAGCTTTCTTT. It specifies CSVEDIMNTEAFF.

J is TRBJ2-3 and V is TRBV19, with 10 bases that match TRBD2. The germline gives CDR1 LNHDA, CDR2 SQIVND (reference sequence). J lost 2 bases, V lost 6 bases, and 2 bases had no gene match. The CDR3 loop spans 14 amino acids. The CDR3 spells CASRAGGLTDTQYF. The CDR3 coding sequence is TGTGCCAGTAGAGCGGGGGGGCTCACAGATACGCAGTATTTT.

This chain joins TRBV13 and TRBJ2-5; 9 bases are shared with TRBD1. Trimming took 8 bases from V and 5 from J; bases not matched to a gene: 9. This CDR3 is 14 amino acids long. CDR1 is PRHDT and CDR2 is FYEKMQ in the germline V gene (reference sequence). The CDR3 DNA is TGTGCCAGCTCAGAACAGGGGGCCGGGGAGACCCAGTACTTC. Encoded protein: CASSEQGAGETQYF.

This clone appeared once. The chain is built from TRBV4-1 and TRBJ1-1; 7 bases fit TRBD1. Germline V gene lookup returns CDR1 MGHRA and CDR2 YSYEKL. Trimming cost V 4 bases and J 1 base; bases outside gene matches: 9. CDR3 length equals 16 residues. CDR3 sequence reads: CASSPDRPAWNTEAFF. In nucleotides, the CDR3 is TGCGCCAGCAGCCCGGACAGGCCGGCGTGGAACACTGAAGCTTTCTTT.

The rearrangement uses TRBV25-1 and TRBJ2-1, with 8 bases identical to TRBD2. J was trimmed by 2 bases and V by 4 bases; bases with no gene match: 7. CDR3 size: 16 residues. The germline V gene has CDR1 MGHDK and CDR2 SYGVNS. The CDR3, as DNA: TGTGCCAGCAGTGCCTCCCTAGCGGGTGCCTACAATGAGCAGTTCTTC. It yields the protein CASSASLAGAYNEQFF.

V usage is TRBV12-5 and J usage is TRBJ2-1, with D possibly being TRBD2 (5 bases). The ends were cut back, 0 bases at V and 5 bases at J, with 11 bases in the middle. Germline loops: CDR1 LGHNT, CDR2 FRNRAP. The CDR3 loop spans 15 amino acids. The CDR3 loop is CASGLVLGRDNEQFF. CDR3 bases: TGTGCTAGTGGTTTGGTACTAGGTAGGGACAATGAGCAGTTCTTC. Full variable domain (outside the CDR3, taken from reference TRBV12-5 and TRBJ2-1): DARVTQTPRHKVTEMGQEVTMRCQPILGHNTVFWYRQTMMQGLELLAYFRNRAPLDDSGMPKDRFSAEMPDATLATLKIQPSEPRDSAVYFCASGLVLGRDNEQFFGPGTRLTVL.

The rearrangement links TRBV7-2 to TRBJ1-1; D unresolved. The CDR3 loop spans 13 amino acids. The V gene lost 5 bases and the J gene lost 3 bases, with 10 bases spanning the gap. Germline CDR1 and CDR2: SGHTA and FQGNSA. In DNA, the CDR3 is TGTGCCAGCAGCCTTCGGAGGGACACTGAAGCTTTCTTT. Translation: CASSLRRDTEAFF.

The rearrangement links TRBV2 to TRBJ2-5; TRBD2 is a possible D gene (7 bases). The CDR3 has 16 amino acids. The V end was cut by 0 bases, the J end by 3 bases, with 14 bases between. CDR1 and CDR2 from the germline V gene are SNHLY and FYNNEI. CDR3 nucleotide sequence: TGTGCCAGCAGTGAAGCAAGGGGGGGGCCTAAAGAGACCCAGTACTTC. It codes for CASSEARGGPKETQYF.

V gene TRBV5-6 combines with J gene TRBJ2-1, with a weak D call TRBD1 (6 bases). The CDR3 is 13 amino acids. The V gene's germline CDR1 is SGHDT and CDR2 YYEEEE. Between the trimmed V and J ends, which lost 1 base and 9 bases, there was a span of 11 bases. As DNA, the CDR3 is TGTGCCAGCAGCTTGATGATACAGGGTGAGCAGTTCTTC. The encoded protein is CASSLMIQGEQFF.

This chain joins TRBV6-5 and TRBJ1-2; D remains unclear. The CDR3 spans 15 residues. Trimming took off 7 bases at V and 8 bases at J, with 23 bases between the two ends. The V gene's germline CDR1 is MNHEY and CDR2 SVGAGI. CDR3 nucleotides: TGTGCCAGCACCACGGGGAGGGCCCCTACTGGCGGCTACACCTTC. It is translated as CASTTGRAPTGGYTF.